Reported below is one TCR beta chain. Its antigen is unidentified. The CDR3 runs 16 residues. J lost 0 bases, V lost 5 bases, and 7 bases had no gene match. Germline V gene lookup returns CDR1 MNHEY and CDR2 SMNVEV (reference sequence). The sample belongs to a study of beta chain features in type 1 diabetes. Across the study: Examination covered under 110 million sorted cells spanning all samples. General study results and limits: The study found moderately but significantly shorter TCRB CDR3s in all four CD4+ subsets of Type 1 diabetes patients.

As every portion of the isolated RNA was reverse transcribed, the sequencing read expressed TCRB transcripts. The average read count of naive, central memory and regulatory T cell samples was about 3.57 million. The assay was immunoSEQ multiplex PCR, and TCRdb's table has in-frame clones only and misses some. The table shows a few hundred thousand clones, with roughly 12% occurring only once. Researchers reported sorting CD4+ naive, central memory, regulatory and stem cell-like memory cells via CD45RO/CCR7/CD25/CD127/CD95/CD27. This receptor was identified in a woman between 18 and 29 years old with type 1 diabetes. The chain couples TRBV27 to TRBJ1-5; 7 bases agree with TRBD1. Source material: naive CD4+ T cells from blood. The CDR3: CASSPTGRGSNQPQHF. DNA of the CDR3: TGTGCCAGCAGTCCGACAGGGCGGGGTAGCAATCAGCCCCAGCATTTT.